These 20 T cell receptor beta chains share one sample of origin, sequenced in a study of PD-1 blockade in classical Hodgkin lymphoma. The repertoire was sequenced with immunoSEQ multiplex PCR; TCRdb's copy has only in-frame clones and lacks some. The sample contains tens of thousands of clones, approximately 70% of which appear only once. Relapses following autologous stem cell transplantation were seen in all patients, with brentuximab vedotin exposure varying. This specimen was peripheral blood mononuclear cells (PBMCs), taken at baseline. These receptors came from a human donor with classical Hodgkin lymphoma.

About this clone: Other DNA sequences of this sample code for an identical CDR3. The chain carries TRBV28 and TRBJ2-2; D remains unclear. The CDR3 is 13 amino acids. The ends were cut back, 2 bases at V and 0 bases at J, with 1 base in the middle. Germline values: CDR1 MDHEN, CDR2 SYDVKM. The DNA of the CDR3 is TGTGCCAGCAGTTTACCGAACACCGGGGAGCTGTTTTTT. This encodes CASSLPNTGELFF.

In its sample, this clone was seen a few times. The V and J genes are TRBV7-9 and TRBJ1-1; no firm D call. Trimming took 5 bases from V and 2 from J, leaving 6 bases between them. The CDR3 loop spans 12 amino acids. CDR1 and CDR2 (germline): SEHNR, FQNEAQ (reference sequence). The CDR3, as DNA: TGTGCCAGCAGCCTCATAAACACTGAAGCTTTCTTT. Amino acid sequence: CASSLINTEAFF.

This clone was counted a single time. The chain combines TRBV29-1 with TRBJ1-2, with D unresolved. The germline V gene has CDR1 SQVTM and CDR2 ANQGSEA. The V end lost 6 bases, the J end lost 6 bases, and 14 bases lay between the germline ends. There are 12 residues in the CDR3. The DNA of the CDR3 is TGCAGCGTCGCGGGCCCAACCCATGGCTACACCTTC. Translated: CSVAGPTHGYTF.

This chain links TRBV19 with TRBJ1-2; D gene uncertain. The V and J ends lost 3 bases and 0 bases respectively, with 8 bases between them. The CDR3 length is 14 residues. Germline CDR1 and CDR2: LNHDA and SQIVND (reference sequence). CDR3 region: CASSIQMANYGYTF. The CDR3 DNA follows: TGTGCCAGTAGTATTCAGATGGCTAACTATGGCTACACCTTC.

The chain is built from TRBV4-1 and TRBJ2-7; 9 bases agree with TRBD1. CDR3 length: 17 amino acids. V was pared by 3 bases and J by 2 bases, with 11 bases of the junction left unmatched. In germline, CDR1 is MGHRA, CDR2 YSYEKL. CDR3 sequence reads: CASSQPTRGQGAYEQYF. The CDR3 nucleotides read TGCGCCAGCAGCCAGCCCACACGGGGACAGGGCGCCTACGAGCAGTACTTC.

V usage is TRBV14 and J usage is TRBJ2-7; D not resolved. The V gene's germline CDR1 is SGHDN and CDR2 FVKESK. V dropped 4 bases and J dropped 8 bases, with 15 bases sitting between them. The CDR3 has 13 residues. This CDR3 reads CASSPLRTSKQYF. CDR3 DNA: TGTGCCAGCAGCCCGCTACGGACGTCTAAGCAGTACTTC.

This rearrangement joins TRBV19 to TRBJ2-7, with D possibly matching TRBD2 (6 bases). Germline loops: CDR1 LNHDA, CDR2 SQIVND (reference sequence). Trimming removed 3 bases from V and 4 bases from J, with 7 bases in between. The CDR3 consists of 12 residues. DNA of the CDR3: TGTGCCAGTAGTATCGGGGGTTACGAGCAGTACTTC. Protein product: CASSIGGYEQYF.

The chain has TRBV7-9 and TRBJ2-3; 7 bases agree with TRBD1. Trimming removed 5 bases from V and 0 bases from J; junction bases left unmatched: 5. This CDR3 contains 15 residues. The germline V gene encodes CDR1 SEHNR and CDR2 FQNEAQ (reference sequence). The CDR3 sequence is CASSPVTGSTDTQYF. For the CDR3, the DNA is TGTGCCAGCAGCCCTGTGACAGGGAGCACAGATACGCAGTATTTT. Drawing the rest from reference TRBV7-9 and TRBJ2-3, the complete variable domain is DTGVSQNPRHKITKRGQNVTFRCDPISEHNRLYWYRQTLGQGPEFLTYFQNEAQLEKSRLLSDRFSAERPKGSFSTLEIQRTEQGDSAMYLCASSPVTGSTDTQYFGPGTRLTVL.

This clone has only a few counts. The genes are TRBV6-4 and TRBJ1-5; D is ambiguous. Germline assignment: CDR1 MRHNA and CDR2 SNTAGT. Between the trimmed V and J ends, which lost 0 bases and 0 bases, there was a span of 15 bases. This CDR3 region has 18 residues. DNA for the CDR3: TGTGCCAGCAGTGACTCTGACGGACGAAGTTATAGCAATCAGCCCCAGCATTTT. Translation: CASSDSDGRSYSNQPQHF.

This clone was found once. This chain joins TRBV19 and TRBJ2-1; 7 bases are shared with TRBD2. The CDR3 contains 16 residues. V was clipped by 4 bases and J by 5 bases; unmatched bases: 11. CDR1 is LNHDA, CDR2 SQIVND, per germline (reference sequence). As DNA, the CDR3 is TGTGCCAGTAGTAAAGGTAGCGGGTATAGGGACAATGAGCAGTTCTTC. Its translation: CASSKGSGYRDNEQFF.

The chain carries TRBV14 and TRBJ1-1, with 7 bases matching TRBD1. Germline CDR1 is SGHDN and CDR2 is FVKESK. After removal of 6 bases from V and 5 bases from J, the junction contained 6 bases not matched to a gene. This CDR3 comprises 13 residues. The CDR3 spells CASRPTGRTEAFF. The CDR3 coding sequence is TGTGCCAGCAGGCCGACAGGGCGAACTGAAGCTTTCTTT.

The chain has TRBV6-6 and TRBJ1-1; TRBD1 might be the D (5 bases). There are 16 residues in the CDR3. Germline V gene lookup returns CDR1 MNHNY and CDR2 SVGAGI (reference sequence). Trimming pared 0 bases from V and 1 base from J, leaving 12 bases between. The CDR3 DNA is TGTGCCAGCAGTTACTCGACTGGGACGGAGAACACTGAAGCTTTCTTT. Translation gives CASSYSTGTENTEAFF.

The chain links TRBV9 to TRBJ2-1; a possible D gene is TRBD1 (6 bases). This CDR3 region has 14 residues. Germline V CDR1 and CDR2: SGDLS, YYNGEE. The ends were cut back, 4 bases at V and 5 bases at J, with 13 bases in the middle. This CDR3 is CASSIRTVNNEQFF. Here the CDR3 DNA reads TGTGCCAGCAGCATCCGGACAGTAAACAATGAGCAGTTCTTC.

CDR3 sequence: CASGGGAGYTEAFF. CDR3 coding DNA: TGTGCCAGCGGAGGGGGCGCCGGGTACACTGAAGCTTTCTTT. The chain joins TRBV27 to TRBJ1-1, with TRBD1 identical over 7 bases. Germline V gene lookup returns CDR1 MNHEY and CDR2 SMNVEV (reference sequence). This CDR3 is 14 amino acids long. V shed 8 bases and J 3 bases; nucleotides not matched to a gene: 9.

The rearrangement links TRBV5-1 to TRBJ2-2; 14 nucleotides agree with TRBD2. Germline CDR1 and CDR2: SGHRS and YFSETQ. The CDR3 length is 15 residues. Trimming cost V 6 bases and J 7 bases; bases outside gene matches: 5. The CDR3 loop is CASTRLAGGDGELFF. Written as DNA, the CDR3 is TGCGCCAGCACTCGACTAGCGGGAGGGGACGGGGAGCTGTTTTTT.

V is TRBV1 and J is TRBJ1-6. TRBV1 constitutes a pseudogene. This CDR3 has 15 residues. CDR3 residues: CTSSQDKADNSPLHF. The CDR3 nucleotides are TGCACCAGCAGCCAAGATAAGGCAGATAATTCACCCCTCCACTTT.

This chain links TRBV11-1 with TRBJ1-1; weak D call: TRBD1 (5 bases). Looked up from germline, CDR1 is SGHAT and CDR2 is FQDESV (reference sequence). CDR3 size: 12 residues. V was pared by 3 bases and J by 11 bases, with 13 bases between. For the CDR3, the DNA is TGTGCCAGCAGCTTCCCGGGGGGTCAGGCTTTCTTT. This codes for CASSFPGGQAFF.

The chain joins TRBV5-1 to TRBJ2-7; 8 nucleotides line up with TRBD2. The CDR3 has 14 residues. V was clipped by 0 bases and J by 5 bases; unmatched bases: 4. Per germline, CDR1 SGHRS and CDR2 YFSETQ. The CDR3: CASSLALAVDEQYF. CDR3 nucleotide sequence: TGCGCCAGCAGCTTGGCACTAGCGGTGGACGAGCAGTACTTC.

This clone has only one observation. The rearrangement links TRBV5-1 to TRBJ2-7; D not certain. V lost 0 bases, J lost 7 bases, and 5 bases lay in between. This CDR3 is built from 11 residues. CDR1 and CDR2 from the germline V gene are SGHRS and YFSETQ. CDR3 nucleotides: TGCGCCAGCAGCTTGGCCGGGGAGCAGTACTTC. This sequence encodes CASSLAGEQYF.

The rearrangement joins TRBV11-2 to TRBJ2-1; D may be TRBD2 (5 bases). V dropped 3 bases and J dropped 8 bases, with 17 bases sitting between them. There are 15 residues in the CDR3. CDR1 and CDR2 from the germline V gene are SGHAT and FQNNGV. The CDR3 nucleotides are TGTGCCAGCAGCTTGCTCGGAAGCGGTGGGGATGAGCAGTTCTTC. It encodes CASSLLGSGGDEQFF.